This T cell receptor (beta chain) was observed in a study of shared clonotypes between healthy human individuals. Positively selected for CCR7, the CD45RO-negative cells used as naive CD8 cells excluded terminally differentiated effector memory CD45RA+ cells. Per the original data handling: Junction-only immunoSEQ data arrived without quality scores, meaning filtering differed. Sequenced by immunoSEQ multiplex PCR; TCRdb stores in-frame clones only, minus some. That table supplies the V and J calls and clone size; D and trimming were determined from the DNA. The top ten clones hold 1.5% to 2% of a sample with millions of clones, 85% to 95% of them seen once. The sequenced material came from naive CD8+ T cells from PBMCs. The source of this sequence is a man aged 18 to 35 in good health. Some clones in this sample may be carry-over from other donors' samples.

The CDR3: CASSIRGQPYEQYF. Here the CDR3 DNA reads TGTGCCAGTAGTATAAGGGGACAACCCTACGAGCAGTACTTC. This sequence joins TRBV19 and TRBJ2-7; TRBD1 might be the D (6 bases). The CDR3 is 14 residues long. V was pared by 2 bases and J by 2 bases, with 10 bases between. In germline, CDR1 is LNHDA, CDR2 SQIVND (reference sequence).